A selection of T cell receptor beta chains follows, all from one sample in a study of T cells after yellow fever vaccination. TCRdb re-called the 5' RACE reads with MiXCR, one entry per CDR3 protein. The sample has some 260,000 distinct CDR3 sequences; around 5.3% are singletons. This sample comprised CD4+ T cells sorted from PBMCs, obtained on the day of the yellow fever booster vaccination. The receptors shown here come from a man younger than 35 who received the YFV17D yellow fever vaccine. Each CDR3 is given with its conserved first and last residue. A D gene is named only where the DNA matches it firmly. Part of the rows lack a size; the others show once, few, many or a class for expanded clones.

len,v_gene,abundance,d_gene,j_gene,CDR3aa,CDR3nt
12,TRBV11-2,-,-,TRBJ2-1,CASSLSARKQFF,TGTGCCAGCAGCTTATCAGCCCGAAAGCAGTTCTTC
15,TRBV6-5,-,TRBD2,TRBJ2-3,CASSYGGGGTDTQYF,TGTGCCAGCAGTTACGGCGGGGGGGGCACAGATACGCAGTATTTT
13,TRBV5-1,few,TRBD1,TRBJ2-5,CASSWDRGQTQYF,TGCGCCAGCAGCTGGGACAGGGGTCAGACCCAGTACTTC
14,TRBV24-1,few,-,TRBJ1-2,CATSDPTGDDGYTF,TGTGCCACCAGTGATCCGACAGGTGATGATGGCTACACCTTC
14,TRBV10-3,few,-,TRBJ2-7,CAISEKAGRNEQYF,TGTGCCATCAGTGAGAAGGCAGGGCGAAACGAGCAGTACTTC
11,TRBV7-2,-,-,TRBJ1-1,CASSLLRVAFF,TGTGCCAGCAGCCTACTACGGGTAGCTTTCTTT
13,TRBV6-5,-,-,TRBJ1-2,CASSYSLGYGYTF,TGTGCCAGCAGTTACTCCCTTGGATATGGCTACACCTTC
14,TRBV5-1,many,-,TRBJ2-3,CASSLSASTDTQYF,TGCGCCAGCAGCTTGTCCGCCTCCACAGATACGCAGTATTTT
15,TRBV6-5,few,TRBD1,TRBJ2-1,CASTGGQGFMNEQFF,TGTGCCAGCACCGGAGGACAGGGATTTATGAATGAGCAGTTCTTC
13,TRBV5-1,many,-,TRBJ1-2,CASSLTTGYGYTF,TGCGCCAGCAGCTTGACCACAGGCTATGGCTACACCTTC
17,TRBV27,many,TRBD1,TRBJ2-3,CASSSPTGTGYIDTQYF,TGTGCCAGCAGTTCCCCTACCGGGACAGGTTACATAGATACGCAGTATTTT
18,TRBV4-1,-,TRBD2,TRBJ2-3,CASSPSRVRGGRADTQYF,TGCGCCAGCAGCCCTTCGAGGGTGCGGGGGGGCAGGGCAGATACGCAGTATTTT
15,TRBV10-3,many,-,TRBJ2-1,CAISESSKRGNEQFF,TGTGCCATCAGTGAGTCTTCGAAACGAGGGAATGAGCAGTTCTTC
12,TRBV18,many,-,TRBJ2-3,CASSPGRDTQYF,TGTGCCAGCTCACCGGGGCGAGATACGCAGTATTTT
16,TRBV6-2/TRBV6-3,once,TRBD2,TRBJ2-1,CASSRSGTSGYNEQFF,TGTGCCAGCAGCAGGTCCGGGACTAGCGGGTACAATGAGCAGTTCTTC
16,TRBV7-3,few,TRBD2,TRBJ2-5,CASRPDSGGAAATQYF,TGTGCCAGCAGGCCCGATAGCGGGGGGGCAGCGGCGACCCAGTACTTC
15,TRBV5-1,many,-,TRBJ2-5,CASSPTSGVEETQYF,TGCGCCAGCAGCCCAACGTCGGGGGTCGAAGAGACCCAGTACTTC
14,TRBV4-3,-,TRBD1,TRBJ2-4,CASSQGGGPHIQYF,TGCGCCAGCAGCCAAGGAGGGGGCCCGCACATTCAGTACTTC
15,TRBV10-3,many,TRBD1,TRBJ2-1,CAIRPGTGDYNEQFF,TGTGCCATCAGACCCGGGACAGGGGACTACAATGAGCAGTTCTTC
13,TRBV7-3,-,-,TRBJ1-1,CASRMDRNTEAFF,TGTGCCAGCAGGATGGACAGAAACACTGAAGCTTTCTTT
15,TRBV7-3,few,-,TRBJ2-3,CASSLIAGLTDTQYF,TGTGCCAGCAGCTTAATTGCAGGGTTGACAGATACGCAGTATTTT
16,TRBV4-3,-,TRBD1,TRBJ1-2,CASSQVLGQGWYGYTF,TGCGCCAGCAGCCAAGTTCTGGGACAGGGTTGGTATGGCTACACCTTC
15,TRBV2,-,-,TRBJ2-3,CASTWTAALTDTQYF,TGTGCCAGCACCTGGACTGCCGCCCTCACAGATACGCAGTATTTT
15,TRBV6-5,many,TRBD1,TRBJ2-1,CASRSGGAGPNEQFF,TGTGCCAGCAGATCAGGGGGCGCTGGGCCAAATGAGCAGTTCTTC
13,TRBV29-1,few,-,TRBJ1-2,CMAERPTNYGYTF,TGCATGGCGGAACGACCGACTAACTATGGCTACACCTTC
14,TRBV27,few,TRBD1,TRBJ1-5,CASSIDRGPSPQHF,TGTGCCAGCAGTATTGACAGGGGCCCATCGCCCCAGCATTTT
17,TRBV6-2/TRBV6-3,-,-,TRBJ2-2,CASSYDLGSWNTGELFF,TGTGCCAGCAGTTACGATTTAGGGAGCTGGAACACCGGGGAGCTGTTTTTT
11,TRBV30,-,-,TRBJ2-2,CAWSGSGELFF,TGTGCCTGGAGTGGGTCCGGGGAGCTGTTTTTT
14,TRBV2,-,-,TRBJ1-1,CASRKAQGNTEAFF,TGTGCCAGCAGAAAGGCACAGGGTAACACTGAAGCTTTCTTT
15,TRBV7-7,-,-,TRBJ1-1,CASRWGGDMNTEAFF,TGTGCTAGCCGTTGGGGCGGGGACATGAACACTGAAGCTTTCTTT
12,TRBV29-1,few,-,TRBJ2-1,CSVISPIDEQFF,TGCAGCGTTATCTCCCCAATCGATGAGCAGTTCTTC
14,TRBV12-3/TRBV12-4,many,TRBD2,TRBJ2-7,CASSPTSDLLEQYF,TGTGCCAGCAGTCCGACTAGCGACCTCCTCGAGCAGTACTTC
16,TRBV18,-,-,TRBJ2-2,CASSPRRSPSSGELFF,TGTGCCAGCTCACCACGTCGATCCCCTTCTTCCGGGGAGCTGTTTTTT
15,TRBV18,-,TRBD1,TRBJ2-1,CASSENRGLYNEQFF,TGTGCCAGCTCAGAAAACAGGGGGCTTTACAATGAGCAGTTCTTC
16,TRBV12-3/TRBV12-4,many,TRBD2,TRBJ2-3,CASSLALAGFPDTQYF,TGTGCCAGCAGTTTAGCACTAGCGGGGTTCCCAGATACGCAGTATTTT
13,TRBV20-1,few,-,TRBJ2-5,CSAWRHGGETQYF,TGCAGTGCTTGGAGACATGGAGGAGAGACCCAGTACTTC
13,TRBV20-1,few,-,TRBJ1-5,CSVRDPANQPQHF,TGCAGTGTCAGGGACCCGGCCAATCAGCCCCAGCATTTT
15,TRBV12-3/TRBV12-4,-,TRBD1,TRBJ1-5,CASSHRSGGDQPQHF,TGTGCCAGCAGTCACCGATCAGGGGGCGATCAGCCCCAGCATTTT
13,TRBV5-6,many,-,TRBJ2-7,CASSLRESTKQYF,TGTGCCAGCAGCCTTCGGGAGTCTACGAAGCAGTACTTC
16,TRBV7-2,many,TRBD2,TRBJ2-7,CASSSQTSGGTYEQYF,TGTGCCAGCAGCAGCCAGACTAGCGGGGGAACCTACGAGCAGTACTTC
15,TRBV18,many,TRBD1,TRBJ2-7,CASSPRTGGENEQYF,TGTGCCAGCTCACCACGCACAGGGGGCGAAAACGAGCAGTACTTC
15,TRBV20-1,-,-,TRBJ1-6,CSARAIWGGDSPLHF,TGCAGTGCTAGAGCGATTTGGGGGGGGGATTCACCCCTCCACTTT
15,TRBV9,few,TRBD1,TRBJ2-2,CASSVGRRGLGELFF,TGTGCCAGCAGCGTAGGTCGCAGGGGGCTTGGGGAGCTGTTTTTT
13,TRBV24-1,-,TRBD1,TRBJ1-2,CATAHETGEGYTF,TGTGCCACCGCCCATGAGACAGGGGAGGGCTACACCTTC
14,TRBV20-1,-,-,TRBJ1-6,CSAPKAADNSPLHF,TGCAGTGCCCCCAAGGCGGCGGATAATTCACCCCTCCACTTT
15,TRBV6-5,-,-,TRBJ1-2,CASSYSPRAVYGYTF,TGTGCCAGCAGTTACTCGCCACGGGCGGTCTATGGCTACACCTTC
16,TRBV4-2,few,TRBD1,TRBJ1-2,CASSPSGQGRLLGYTF,TGTGCCAGCAGCCCGTCAGGACAGGGAAGGTTGTTGGGCTACACCTTC
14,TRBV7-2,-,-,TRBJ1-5,CASSTYRVGQPQHF,TGTGCCAGCAGCACCTACAGGGTGGGCCAGCCCCAGCATTTT
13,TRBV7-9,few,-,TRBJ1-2,CASRRDPPASYTF,TGTGCCAGCAGGAGGGACCCACCAGCGAGCTACACCTTC
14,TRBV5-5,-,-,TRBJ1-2,CASGMGVQGHGYTF,TGTGCCAGCGGGATGGGGGTTCAAGGACATGGCTACACCTTC
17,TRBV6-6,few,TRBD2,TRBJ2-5,CASSYWEISGGAETQYF,TGTGCCAGCAGTTACTGGGAAATTAGCGGGGGGGCGGAGACCCAGTACTTC
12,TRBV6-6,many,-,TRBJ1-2,CASSPATYGYTF,TGTGCCAGCAGTCCGGCCACCTATGGCTACACCTTC
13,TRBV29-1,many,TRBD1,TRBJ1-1,CSVDRGLNTEAFF,TGCAGCGTTGACAGGGGGCTGAACACTGAAGCTTTCTTT
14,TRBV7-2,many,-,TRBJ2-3,CASSPNRDTRLRYF,TGTGCCAGCAGCCCGAACCGGGACACGAGACTGCGGTATTTT
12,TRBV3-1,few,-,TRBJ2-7,CASSQVQGEQYF,TGTGCCAGCAGCCAAGTGCAGGGAGAGCAGTACTTC